This T cell receptor beta chain is from a study of blood T cell repertoires in COVID-19. Study summary: There were acute and convalescent COVID-19 samples, and they came from the United States, Italy and Spain. The analysed material was cDNA or gDNA that came from T cells, B-cell-depleted T cells, or PBMCs.

The ends were cut back, 5 bases at V and 8 bases at J, with 9 bases in the middle. The CDR3 loop spans 11 amino acids. Germline V gene sequence: CDR1 MDHEN, CDR2 SYDVKM. The repertoire was sequenced with immunoSEQ multiplex PCR; TCRdb's copy has only in-frame clones and lacks some. Among over 100,000 clones, 70% to 90% were seen once, and the ten largest hold 15% to 20%. V is TRBV28 and J is TRBJ1-1; D not certain. Input material: peripheral blood. This TCR was sampled from a woman between 55 and 75 years old with acute or convalescent COVID-19. CDR3 in amino acids: CASSQRREAFF. CDR3 sequence (DNA): TGTGCCAGCAGTCAGAGGAGGGAAGCTTTCTTT. Full variable domain (remainder filled in from reference TRBV28 and TRBJ1-1): DVKVTQSSRYLVKRTGEKVFLECVQDMDHENMFWYRQDPGLGLRLIYFSYDVKMKEKGDIPEGYSVSREKKERFSLILESASTNQTSMYLCASSQRREAFFGQGTRLTVV.